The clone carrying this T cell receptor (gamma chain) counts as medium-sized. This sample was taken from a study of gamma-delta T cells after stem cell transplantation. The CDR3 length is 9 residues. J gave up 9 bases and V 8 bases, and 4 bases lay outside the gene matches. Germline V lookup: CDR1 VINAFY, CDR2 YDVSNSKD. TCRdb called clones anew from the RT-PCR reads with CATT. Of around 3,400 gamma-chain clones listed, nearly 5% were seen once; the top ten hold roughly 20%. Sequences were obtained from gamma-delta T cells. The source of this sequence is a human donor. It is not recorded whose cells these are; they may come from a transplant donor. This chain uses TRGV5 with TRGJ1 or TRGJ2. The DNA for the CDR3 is TGTGCCACCTCTTTTAAGAAACTCTTT. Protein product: CATSFKKLF.